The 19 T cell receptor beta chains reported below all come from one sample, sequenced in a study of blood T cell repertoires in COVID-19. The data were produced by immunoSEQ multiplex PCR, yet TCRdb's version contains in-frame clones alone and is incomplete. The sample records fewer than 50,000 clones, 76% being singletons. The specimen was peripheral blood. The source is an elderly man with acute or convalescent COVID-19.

The CDR3 DNA follows: TGCGCCAGCAGCATCGGACAGGGCACAGATACGCAGTATTTT. Translating it yields CASSIGQGTDTQYF. The chain carries TRBV5-1 and TRBJ2-3; 7 bases match TRBD1. This CDR3 comprises 14 residues. V lost 4 bases to trimming and J lost 1 base; unmatched junction nucleotides: 3. Per the germline V gene, CDR1 is SGHRS and CDR2 is YFSETQ.

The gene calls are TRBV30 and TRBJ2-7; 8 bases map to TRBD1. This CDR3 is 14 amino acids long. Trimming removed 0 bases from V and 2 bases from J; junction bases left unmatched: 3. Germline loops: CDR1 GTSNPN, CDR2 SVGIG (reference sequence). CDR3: CAWSVATGAYEQYF. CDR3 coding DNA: TGTGCCTGGAGTGTAGCGACAGGGGCCTACGAGCAGTACTTC.

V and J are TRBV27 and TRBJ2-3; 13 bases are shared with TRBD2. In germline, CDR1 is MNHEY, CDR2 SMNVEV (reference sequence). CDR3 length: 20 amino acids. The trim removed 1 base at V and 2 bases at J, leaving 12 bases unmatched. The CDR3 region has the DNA TGTGCCAGCAGTTTATACAAGACTAGCGGGGGGACGGCCTCCACAGATACGCAGTATTTT. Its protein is CASSLYKTSGGTASTDTQYF.

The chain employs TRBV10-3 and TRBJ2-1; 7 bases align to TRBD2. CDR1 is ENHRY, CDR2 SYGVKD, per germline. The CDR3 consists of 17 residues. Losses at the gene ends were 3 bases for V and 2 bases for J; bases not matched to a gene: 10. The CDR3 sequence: CAISESGGLVTYNEQFF. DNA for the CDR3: TGTGCCATCAGTGAAAGCGGAGGACTAGTGACCTACAATGAGCAGTTCTTC.

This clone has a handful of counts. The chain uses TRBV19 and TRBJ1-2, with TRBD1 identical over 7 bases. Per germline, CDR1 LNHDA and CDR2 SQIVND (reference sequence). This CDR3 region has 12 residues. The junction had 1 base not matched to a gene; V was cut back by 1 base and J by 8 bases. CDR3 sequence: CASSIGQGGYTF. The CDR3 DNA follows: TGTGCCAGTAGTATAGGACAGGGAGGCTACACCTTC.

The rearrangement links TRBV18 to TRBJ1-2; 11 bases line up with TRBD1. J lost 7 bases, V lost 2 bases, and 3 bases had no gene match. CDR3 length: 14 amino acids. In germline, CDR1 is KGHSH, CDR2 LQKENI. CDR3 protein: CASSPRTGGTGYTF. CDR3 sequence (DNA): TGTGCCAGCTCACCAAGGACAGGGGGCACTGGCTACACCTTC. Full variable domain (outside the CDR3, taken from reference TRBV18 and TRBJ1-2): NAGVMQNPRHLVRRRGQEARLRCSPMKGHSHVYWYRQLPEEGLKFMVYLQKENIIDESGMPKERFSAEFPKEGPSILRIQQVVRGDSAAYFCASSPRTGGTGYTFGSGTRLTVV.

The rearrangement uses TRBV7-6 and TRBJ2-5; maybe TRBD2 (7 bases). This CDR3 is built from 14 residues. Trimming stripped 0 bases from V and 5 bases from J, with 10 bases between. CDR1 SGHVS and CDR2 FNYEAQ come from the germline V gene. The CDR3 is CASSLAGGPETQYF. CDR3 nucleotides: TGTGCCAGCAGCTTAGCCGGGGGGCCCGAGACCCAGTACTTC.

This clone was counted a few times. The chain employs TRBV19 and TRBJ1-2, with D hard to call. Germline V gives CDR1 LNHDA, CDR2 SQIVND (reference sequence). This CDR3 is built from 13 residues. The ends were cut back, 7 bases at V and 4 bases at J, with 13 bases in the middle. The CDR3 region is CASTLGRSYGYTF. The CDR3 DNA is TGTGCCAGTACCCTGGGCAGAAGCTATGGCTACACCTTC.

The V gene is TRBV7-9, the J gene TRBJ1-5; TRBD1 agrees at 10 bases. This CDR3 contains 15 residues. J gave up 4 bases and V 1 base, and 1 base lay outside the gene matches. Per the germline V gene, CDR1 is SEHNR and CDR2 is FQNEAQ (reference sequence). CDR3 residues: CASSLGDRGNQPQHF. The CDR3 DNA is TGTGCCAGCAGCTTAGGGGACAGGGGAAATCAGCCCCAGCATTTT. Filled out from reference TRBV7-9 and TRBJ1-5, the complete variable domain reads DTGVSQNPRHKITKRGQNVTFRCDPISEHNRLYWYRQTLGQGPEFLTYFQNEAQLEKSRLLSDRFSAERPKGSFSTLEIQRTEQGDSAMYLCASSLGDRGNQPQHFGDGTRLSIL.

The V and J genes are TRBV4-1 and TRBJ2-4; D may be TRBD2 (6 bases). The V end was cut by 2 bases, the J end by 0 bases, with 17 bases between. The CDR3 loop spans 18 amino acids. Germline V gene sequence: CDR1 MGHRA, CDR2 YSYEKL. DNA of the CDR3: TGCGCCAGCAGCCAAATTAGACTAGGATCGTTAGCCAAAAACATTCAGTACTTC. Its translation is CASSQIRLGSLAKNIQYF.

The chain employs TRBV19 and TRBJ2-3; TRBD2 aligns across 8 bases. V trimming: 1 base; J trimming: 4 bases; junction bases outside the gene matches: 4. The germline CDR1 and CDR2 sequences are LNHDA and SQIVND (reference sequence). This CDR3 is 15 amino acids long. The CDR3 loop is CASSIARGASDTQYF. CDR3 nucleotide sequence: TGTGCCAGTAGTATAGCGCGGGGGGCATCAGATACGCAGTATTTT.

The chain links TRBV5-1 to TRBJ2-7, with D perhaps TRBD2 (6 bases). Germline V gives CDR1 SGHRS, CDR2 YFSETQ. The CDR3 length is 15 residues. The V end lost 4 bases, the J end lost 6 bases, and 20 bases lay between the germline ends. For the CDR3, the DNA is TGCGCCAGCAGCCCGGGACTCCCCTCGTCTGGCGAGCAGTACTTC. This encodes CASSPGLPSSGEQYF.

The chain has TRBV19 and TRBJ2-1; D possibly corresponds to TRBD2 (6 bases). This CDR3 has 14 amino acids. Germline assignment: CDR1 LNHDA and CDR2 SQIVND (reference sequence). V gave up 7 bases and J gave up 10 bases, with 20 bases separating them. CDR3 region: CASNSKGLFSEQFF. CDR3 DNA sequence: TGTGCCAGTAACTCCAAGGGACTGTTTTCGGAGCAGTTCTTC.

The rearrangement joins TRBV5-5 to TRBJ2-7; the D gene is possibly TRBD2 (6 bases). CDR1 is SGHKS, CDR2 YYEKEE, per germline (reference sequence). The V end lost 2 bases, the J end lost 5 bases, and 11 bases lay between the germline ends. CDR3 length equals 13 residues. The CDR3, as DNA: TGTGCCAGCAGCTTCGGGGGTTTGGACGAGCAGTACTTC. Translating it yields CASSFGGLDEQYF.

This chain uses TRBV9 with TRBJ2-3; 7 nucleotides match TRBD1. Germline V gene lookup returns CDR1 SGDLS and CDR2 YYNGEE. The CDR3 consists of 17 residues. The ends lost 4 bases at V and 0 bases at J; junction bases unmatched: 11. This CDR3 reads CASSSGDRYSSTDTQYF. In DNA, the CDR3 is TGTGCCAGCAGCTCCGGGGACAGATACTCTAGCACAGATACGCAGTATTTT.

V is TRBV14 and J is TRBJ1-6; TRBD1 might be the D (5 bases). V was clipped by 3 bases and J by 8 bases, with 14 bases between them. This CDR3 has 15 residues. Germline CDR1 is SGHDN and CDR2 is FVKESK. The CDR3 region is CASSQGLGVHSPLHF. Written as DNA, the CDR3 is TGTGCCAGCAGCCAGGGACTGGGGGTGCATTCACCCCTCCACTTT. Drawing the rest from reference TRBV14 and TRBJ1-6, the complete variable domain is EAGVTQFPSHSVIEKGQTVTLRCDPISGHDNLYWYRRVMGKEIKFLLHFVKESKQDESGMPNNRFLAERTGGTYSTLKVQPAELEDSGVYFCASSQGLGVHSPLHFGNGTRLTVT.

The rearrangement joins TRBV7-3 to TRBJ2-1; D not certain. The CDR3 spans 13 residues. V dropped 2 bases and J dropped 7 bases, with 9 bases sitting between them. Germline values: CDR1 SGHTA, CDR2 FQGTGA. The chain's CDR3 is CASSLLVGNEQFF. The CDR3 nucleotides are TGTGCCAGCAGCTTACTAGTCGGGAATGAGCAGTTCTTC.

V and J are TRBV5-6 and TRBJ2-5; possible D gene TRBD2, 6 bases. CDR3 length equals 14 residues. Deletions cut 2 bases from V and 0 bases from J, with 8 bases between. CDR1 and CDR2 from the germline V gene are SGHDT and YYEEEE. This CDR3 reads CASSLTGDQETQYF. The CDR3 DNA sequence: TGTGCCAGCAGCTTAACGGGGGACCAAGAGACCCAGTACTTC.

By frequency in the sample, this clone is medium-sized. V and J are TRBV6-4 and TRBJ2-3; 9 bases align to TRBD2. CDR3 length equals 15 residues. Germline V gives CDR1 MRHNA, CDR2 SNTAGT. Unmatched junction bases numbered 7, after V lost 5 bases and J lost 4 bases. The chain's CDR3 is CASSPLAGPPDTQYF. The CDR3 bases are TGTGCCAGCAGTCCGCTAGCGGGGCCCCCAGATACGCAGTATTTT.